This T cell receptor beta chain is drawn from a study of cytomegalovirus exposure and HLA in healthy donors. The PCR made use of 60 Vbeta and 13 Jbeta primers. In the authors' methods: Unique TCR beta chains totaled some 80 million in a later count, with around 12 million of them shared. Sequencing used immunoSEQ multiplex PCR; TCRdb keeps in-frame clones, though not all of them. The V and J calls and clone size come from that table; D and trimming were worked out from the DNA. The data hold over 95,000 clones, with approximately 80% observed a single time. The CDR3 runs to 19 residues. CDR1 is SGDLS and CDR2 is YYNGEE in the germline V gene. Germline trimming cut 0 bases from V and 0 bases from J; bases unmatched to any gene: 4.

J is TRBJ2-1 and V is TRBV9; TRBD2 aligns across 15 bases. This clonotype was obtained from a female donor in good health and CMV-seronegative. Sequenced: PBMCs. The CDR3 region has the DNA TGTGCCAGCAGCGTAGGAGGGACTAGCGGGGGGAGCTCCTACAATGAGCAGTTCTTC. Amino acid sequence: CASSVGGTSGGSSYNEQFF.